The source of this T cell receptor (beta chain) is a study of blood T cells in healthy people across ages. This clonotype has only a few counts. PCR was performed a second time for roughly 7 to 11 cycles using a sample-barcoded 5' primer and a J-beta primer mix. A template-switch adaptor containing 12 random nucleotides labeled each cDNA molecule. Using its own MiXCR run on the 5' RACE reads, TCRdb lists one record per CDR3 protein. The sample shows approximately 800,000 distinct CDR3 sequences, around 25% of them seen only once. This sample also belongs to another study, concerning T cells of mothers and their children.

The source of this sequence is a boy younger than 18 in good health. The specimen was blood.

CDR3 protein: CASGPGREETQYF. CDR3 DNA sequence: TGTGCTAGTGGCCCAGGCAGGGAAGAGACCCAGTACTTC. V gene TRBV12-5 combines with J gene TRBJ2-5; weak D call: TRBD1 (5 bases). Germline V gene data show CDR1 as LGHNT and CDR2 as FRNRAP. This CDR3 is built from 13 residues. V was shortened by 6 bases and J by 3 bases, with 11 bases between the two germline ends.